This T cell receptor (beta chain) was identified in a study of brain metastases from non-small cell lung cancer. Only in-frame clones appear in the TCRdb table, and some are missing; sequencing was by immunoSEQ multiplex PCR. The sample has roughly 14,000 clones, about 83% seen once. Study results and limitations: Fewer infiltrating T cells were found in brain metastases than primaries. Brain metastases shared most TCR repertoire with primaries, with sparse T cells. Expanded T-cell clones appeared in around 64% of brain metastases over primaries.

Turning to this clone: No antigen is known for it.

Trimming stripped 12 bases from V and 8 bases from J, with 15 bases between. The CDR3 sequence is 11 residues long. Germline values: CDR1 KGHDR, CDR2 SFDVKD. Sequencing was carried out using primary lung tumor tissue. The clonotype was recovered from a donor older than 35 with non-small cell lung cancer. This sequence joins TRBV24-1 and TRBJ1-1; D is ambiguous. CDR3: CAGLASLEAFF. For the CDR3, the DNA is TGTGCCGGGTTGGCAAGCCTAGAAGCTTTCTTT.